This T cell receptor (beta chain) was identified in a study of follicular helper T cells after annual influenza vaccination (dated by TCRdb to the late 2010s). Turning to the overall study: Blood was collected on days 0, 7 and 28 after each seasonal influenza vaccination. To look at recall of cTfh clones, some subjects were tracked through successive annual vaccinations covering the 2013-2014, 2014-2015 and 2015-2016 seasons. One week after vaccination, a second recruited cohort of roughly 12 subjects (Table S1) displayed a similar ICOS+CD38+ cTfh response. Multi-year samples were available from six subjects, with four subjects covering two vaccination seasons and two subjects covering three seasons. The 2015 samples were processed right after collection, while the 2013-2014 samples were cryopreserved. Paper-wide results and their limitations: ICOS+CD38+ cTfh clonality correlated with the frequency of that population, and its change correlated with the change in circulating plasmablast frequency. Only roughly 8.5-20% of analyzed cells yielded productive TCRB sequences, so sampling of rare clonotypes was not possible. With successive annual vaccinations, a recurrent oligoclonal ICOS+CD38+ cTfh response was recalled, and this response contained tetramer and AIM influenza-specific clonotypes. Day 7 ICOS+CD38+ clones were most often found later in ICOS-CD38- cTfh, suggesting that subset may serve as a memory reservoir.

Taken with the paper, the label for time point translates to: 2014-2015 season, 7 days after vaccination. Adults were given seasonal inactivated influenza vaccine (Fluvarix), and sorted blood CD4 subsets were followed by TCRB sequencing before and after vaccination. To be eligible, subjects had to live in the community and must not have received influenza vaccine in the previous 6 months. Exclusions included influenza vaccine contraindications, substance abuse, HIV/AIDS, active malignancy, immunomodulatory medication and active illness such as respiratory infection. Per time point, between 40 and 100 mL of blood was sampled. Circulating Tfh were defined as non-naive CD4+CXCR5+PD-1+ cells and sorted into ICOS+CD38+ and ICOS-CD38- fractions. Either Ficoll-Paque PLUS or SepMate separation was used to isolate PBMC. Before DNA extraction, cell subsets were sorted from PBMC on a BD FACS Aria. Points on this clone: The antigen this receptor binds is unknown. Within one base of it there is no much larger clone, and no base qualities were kept.

The library was generated by the immunoSEQ multiplex PCR assay. Adaptive Biotechnologies handled the TCRB amplification, library preparation, sequencing and preliminary bioinformatics at Survey level resolution. For TCRB sequencing, genomic DNA from the sorted cTfh populations was amplified by multiplex PCR. The paper's processing steps were these. Clonality was computed in R as 1 minus normalized Shannon entropy; the Gini index was calculated with the R package ineq. To get the overlap score, the summed counts of shared sequences were divided by the total counts of all sequences in both of the compared samples. Shared-clonotype significance used Fisher's exact test assuming a theoretical repertoire of 10^7 TCRB sequences. This immuneACCESS table, as held by TCRdb, lists in-frame sequences with V and J called but not all clones. Of the missing ones, under half trace to an unresolved V gene in checked studies; the others have no known cause. That table gives V, J and clone size, and the DNA gave D and trimming. Present in this sample are hundreds of clones, about 88% of which were seen just once. Jointly, the top ten make up 3.2% of the sample.

Trimming takes 4 bases from V and 1 base from J, and the germline ends sit 11 bases apart. The germline V gene encodes CDR1 LNHDA and CDR2 SQIVND (reference sequence). From the cysteine up to the phenylalanine, the CDR3 has a length of 14 residues. Just the 42-base CDR3 DNA is kept, in frame starting at base 1. The clonotype was recovered from an adult who received the influenza vaccine. The chain joins TRBV19 to TRBJ2-7; no D gene can be assigned with confidence. The material was CXCR5+ CD38+ circulating T follicular helper cells from blood, obtained 7 days after influenza vaccination. The cell subset or site label corresponds to: circulating Tfh, non-naive CD4+CXCR5+PD-1+ (ICOS+CD38+ or ICOS-CD38-). The CDR3 region has the sequence CASSTQYESYEQYF. The DNA sequence is as follows: TGTGCCAGTAGTACGCAGTATGAATCCTACGAGCAGTACTTC.